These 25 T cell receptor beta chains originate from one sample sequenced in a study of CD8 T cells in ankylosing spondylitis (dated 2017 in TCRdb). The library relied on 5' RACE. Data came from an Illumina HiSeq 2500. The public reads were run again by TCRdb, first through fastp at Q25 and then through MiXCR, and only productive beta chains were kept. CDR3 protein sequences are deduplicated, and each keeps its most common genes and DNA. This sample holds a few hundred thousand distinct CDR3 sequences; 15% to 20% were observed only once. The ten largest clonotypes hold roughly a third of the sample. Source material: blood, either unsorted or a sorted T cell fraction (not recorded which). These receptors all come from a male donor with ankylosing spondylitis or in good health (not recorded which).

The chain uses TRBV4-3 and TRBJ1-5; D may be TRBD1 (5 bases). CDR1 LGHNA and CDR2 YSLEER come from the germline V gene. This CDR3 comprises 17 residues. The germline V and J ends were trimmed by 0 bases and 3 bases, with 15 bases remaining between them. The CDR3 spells CASSQDQGKAYNQPQHF. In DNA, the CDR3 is TGCGCCAGCAGCCAAGATCAGGGCAAGGCCTACAATCAGCCCCAGCATTTT.

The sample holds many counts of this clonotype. The CDR3 nucleotides read TGTGCCAGCACGGTTCTAGCGGGTAGTAATGAGCAGTTCTTC. It specifies CASTVLAGSNEQFF. The rearrangement uses TRBV12-3 or TRBV12-4 and TRBJ2-1; 8 bases are shared with TRBD2. Trimming took 7 bases from V and 7 from J; bases not matched to a gene: 9. The CDR3 runs 14 residues.

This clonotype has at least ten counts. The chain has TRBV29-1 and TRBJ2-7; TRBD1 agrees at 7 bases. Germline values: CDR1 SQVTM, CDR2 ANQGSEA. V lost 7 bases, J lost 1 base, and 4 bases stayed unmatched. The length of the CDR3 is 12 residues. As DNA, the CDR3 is TGCAGCGCATCACAGGGGTCCTACGAGCAGTACTTC. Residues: CSASQGSYEQYF.

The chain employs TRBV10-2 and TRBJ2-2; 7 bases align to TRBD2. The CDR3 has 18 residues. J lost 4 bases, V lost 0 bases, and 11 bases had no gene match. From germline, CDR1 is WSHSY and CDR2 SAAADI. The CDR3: CASSESKASGIPTGELFF. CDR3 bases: TGCGCCAGCAGTGAGTCGAAGGCTAGCGGAATTCCCACCGGGGAGCTGTTTTTT.

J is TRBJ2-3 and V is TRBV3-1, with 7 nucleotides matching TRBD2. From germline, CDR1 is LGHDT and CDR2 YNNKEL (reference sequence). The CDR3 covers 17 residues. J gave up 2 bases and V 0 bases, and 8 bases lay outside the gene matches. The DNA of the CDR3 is TGTGCCAGCAGCCAAGATCATGGCCTAGCGGACACAGATACGCAGTATTTT. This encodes CASSQDHGLADTDTQYF.

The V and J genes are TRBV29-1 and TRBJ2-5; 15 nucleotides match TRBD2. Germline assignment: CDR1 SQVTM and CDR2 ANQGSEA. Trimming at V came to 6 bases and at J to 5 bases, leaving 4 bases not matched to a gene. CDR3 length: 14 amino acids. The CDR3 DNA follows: TGCAGCGTGGGACTAGCGGGAGGACTCGAGACCCAGTACTTC. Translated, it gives CSVGLAGGLETQYF. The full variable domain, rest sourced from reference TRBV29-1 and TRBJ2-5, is SAVISQKPSRDICQRGTSLTIQCQVDSQVTMMFWYRQQPGQSLTLIATANQGSEATYESGFVIDKFPISRPNLTFSTLTVSNMSPEDSSIYLCSVGLAGGLETQYFGPGTRLLVL.

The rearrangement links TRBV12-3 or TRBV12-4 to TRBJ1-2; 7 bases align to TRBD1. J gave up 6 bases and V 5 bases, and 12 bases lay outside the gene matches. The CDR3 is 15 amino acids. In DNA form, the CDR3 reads TGTGCCAGCAGTATACCGGGACAGAGCCGGGATGGCTACACCTTC. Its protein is CASSIPGQSRDGYTF.

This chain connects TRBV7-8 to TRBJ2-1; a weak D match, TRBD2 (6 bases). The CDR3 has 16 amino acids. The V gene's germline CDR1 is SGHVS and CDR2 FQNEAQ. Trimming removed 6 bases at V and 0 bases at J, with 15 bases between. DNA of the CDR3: TGTGCCAGCAGTCGCATGCGGGGAGGCTCCTACAATGAGCAGTTCTTC. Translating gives CASSRMRGGSYNEQFF.

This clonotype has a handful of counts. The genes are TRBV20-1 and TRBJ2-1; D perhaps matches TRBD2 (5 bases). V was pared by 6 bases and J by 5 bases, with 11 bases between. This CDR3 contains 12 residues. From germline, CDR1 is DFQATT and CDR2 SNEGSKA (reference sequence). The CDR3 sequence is CSARRSDNEQFF. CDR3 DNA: TGCAGTGCCCGGAGGTCAGACAATGAGCAGTTCTTC.

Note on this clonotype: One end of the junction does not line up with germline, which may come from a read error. CDR3 sequence reads: CACSQSRISGRAYNEQFF. The CDR3 nucleotides are TGTGCCTGCAGCCAATCTCGGATTAGCGGGAGGGCCTACAATGAGCAGTTCTTC. The chain employs TRBV3-1 and TRBJ2-1; TRBD2 aligns across 11 bases. The CDR3 runs to 18 residues. CDR1 is LGHDT and CDR2 is YNNKEL in the germline V gene (reference sequence).

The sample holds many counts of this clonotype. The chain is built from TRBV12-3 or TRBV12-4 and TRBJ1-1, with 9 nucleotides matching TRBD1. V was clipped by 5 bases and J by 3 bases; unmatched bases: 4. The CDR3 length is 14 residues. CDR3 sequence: CASSPGQGYTEAFF. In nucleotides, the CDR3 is TGTGCCAGCAGTCCGGGACAGGGTTACACTGAAGCTTTCTTT.

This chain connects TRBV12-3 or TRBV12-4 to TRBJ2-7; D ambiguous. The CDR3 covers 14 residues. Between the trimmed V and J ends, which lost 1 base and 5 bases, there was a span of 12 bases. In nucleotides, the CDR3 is TGTGCCAGCAGTTTAGTTGCGTTGGGCGACGAGCAGTACTTC. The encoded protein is CASSLVALGDEQYF.

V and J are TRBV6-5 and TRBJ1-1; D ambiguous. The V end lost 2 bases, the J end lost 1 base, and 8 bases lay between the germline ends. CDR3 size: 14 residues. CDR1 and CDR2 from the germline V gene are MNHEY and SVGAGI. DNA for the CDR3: TGTGCCAGCAGTTACGGGCCGGGGAACACTGAAGCTTTCTTT. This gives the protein CASSYGPGNTEAFF.

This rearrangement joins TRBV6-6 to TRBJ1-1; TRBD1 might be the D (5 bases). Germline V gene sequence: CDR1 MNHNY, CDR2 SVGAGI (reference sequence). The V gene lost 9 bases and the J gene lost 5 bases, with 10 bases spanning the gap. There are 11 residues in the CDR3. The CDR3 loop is CASLGGTEAFF. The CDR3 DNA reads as TGTGCCAGTCTCGGGGGGACTGAAGCTTTCTTT.

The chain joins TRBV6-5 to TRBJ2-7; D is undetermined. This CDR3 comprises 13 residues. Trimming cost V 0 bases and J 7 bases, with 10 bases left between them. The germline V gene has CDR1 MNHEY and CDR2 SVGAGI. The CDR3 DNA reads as TGTGCCAGCAGTTACTCCGCCCAAGGGGAGCAGTACTTC. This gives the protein CASSYSAQGEQYF.

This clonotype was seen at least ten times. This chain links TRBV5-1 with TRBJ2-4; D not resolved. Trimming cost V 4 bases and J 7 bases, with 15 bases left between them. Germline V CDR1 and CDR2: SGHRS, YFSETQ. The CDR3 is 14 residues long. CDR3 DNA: TGCGCCAGCAGCAAGGGTCTCGGGTGGAACATTCAGTACTTC. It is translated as CASSKGLGWNIQYF.

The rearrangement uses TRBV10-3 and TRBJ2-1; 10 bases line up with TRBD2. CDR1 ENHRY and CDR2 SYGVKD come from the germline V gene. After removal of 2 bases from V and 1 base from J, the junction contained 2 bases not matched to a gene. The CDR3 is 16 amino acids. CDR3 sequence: CAISEASGSSYNEQFF. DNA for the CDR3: TGTGCCATCAGTGAGGCTAGCGGGAGTTCCTACAATGAGCAGTTCTTC.

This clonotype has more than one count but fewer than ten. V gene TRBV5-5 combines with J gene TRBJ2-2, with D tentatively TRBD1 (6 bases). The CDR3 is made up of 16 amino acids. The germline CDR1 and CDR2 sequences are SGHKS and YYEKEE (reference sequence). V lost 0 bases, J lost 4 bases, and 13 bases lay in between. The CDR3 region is CASSLVWGPGTGELFF. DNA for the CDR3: TGTGCCAGCAGCTTGGTTTGGGGGCCGGGCACCGGGGAGCTGTTTTTT.

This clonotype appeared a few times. The CDR3 DNA reads TGCAGCGTTGAAGATGGGGTTTGGGAGACCCAGTACTTC. This translates into CSVEDGVWETQYF. V is TRBV29-1 and J is TRBJ2-5; no clear D. V lost 0 bases to trimming and J lost 5 bases, with 10 bases between them. This CDR3 contains 13 residues. Germline V gives CDR1 SQVTM, CDR2 ANQGSEA.

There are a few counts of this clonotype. CDR3 in amino acids: CATSSGVGGNEQFF. The CDR3 DNA is TGTGCCACCAGCAGCGGAGTCGGGGGCAATGAGCAGTTCTTC. The chain combines TRBV15 with TRBJ2-1, with D possibly matching TRBD2 (6 bases). The length of the CDR3 is 14 residues. Germline lookup yields CDR1 LNHNV and CDR2 YYDKDF (reference sequence). Trimming removed 3 bases at V and 6 bases at J, with 12 bases between.

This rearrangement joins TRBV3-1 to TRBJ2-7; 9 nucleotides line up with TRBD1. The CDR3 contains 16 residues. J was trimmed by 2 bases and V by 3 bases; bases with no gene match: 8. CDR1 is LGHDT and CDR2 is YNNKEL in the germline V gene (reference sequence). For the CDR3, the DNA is TGTGCCAGCAGCCAGACCGGGACAGGGAACCCCTACGAGCAGTACTTC. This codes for CASSQTGTGNPYEQYF.

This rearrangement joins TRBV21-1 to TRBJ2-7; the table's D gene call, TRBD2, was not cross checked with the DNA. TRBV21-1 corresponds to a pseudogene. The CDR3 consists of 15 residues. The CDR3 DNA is TGTGCCAGCAGCAAAACCCTAGCGGGAGGACACGAGCAGTACTTC. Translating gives CASSKTLAGGHEQYF.

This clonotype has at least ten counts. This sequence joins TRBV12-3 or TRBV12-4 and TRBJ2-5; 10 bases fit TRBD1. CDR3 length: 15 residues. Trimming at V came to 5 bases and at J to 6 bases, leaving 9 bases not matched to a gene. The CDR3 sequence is CASSRGTGVSKTQYF. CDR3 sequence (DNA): TGTGCCAGCAGTCGAGGGACAGGGGTGTCTAAGACCCAGTACTTC.

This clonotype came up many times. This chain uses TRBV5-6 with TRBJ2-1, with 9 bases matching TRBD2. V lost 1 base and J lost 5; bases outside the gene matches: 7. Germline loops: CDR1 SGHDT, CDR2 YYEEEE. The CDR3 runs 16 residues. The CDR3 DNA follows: TGTGCCAGCAGCTTGTTGCGGGAGGGGTCCGACAATGAGCAGTTCTTC. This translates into CASSLLREGSDNEQFF.

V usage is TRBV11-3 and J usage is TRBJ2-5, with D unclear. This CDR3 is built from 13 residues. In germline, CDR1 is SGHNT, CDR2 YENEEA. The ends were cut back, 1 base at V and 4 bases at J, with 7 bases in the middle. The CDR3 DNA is TGTGCCAGCAGCTTAGTACACGGAGAGACCCAGTACTTC. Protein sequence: CASSLVHGETQYF. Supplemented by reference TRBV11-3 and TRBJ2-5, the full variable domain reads EAGVVQSPRYKIIEKKQPVAFWCNPISGHNTLYWYLQNLGQGPELLIRYENEEAVDDSQLPKDRFSAERLKGVDSTLKIQPAELGDSAVYLCASSLVHGETQYFGPGTRLLVL.